The clone carrying this T cell receptor beta chain was observed at least ten times. Its antigen is currently unknown. This sample stems from a study of T cells in Graves' hyperthyroidism and ophthalmopathy. Overall study context: Once the initial diagnosis was made, peripheral blood was obtained before any treatment.

Amplified TCR beta CDR3 regions came from RNA transcripts. The primer set for the first-round RT-PCR of the TCR CDR3 was HTBI. MiXCR, applied by TCRdb to the multiplex PCR reads, yields one record per CDR3 protein. The sample lists about 420,000 distinct CDR3 sequences; more than 15% were seen once. No progression to ophthalmopathy during 18 months of follow-up defined stable disease. V lost 3 bases and J lost 4; bases outside the gene matches: 6. The CDR3 is 14 amino acids. CDR1 DFQATT and CDR2 SNEGSKA come from the germline V gene (reference sequence). Study-level results: In blood, most of the thyroid clonotypes expanded above 0.001 were also present.

This receptor was obtained from a woman between 18 and 30 years old with Graves' hyperthyroidism. Sequenced input: blood. The chain combines TRBV20-1 with TRBJ2-3; TRBD2 matches 8 bases. The CDR3 loop reads CSARSAGGADTQYF. The CDR3 DNA reads as TGCAGTGCTAGGTCCGCGGGGGGTGCAGATACGCAGTATTTT.